This record looks at one T cell receptor beta chain sequence and its context. The antigen is unknown. This entry is derived from a study of shared clonotypes between healthy human individuals. Whole-study context: Three CD4 naive, three CD4 memory, two CD8 naive and one CD8 memory plate were used per donor. General observations from the study: Around 5% was the fraction of naive CD4 clonotypes found shared across a handful of donors. Generation probability values for non-shared clonotypes were lower than those for clonotypes shared by all four donors.

Germline lookup yields CDR1 MNHEY and CDR2 SVGAGI. This CDR3 has 15 residues. V was cut by 1 base and J by 3 bases, with 12 bases left in between. Naivety among CD8 cells was defined by CD45RO negativity and positive CCR7 selection, thereby excluding terminally differentiated effector memory CD45RA+ cells. Genomic DNA of every subset was divided equally among multiple immunoSEQ plates. Libraries were prepared by immunoSEQ multiplex PCR; TCRdb keeps only in-frame clonotypes and omits some of them. The table records millions of clones, about 95% of them present only once. V is TRBV6-5 and J is TRBJ2-5; weak D call: TRBD2 (6 bases). The sequenced sample was naive CD8+ T cells sorted from blood. This clonotype was obtained from a man aged 18 to 29 in good health. Here the CDR3 reads CASSYWGGVEETQYF. CDR3 nucleotide sequence: TGTGCCAGCAGTTACTGGGGCGGGGTGGAAGAGACCCAGTACTTC.